The entry below describes one T cell receptor beta chain. What it binds is unknown. The data originate from a study of T cell repertoires in cytomegalovirus infection. Study-level information: In public TCR beta signatures, there were indications of both CMV infection and matching HLA type.

TCRdb reprocessed the reads via MiXCR and lists one record per CDR3 protein. The repertoire has some 71,000 distinct CDR3 sequences, about 26% of them found once; the top ten carry roughly three fifths. Study-wide findings and caveats: In two of eight donors, the top clonotype was HLA-C-restricted CMV-specific. The cumulative frequency of public TCR beta families identified carriers of CMV plus the relevant HLA.

This CDR3 region has 14 residues. V gave up 3 bases and J gave up 3 bases, with 10 bases separating them. The sequence derives from a human donor in good health (CMV status not recorded). Some clones in this sample may be carry-over from other donors' samples. The material was CD8+ T cells from cultured PBMCs, obtained from culture after CMV antigen stimulation. The chain joins TRBV12-3 or TRBV12-4 to TRBJ2-3, with D possibly being TRBD1 or TRBD2 (6 bases each). The CDR3 reads CASSLVGGTDTQYF. As DNA, the CDR3 is TGTGCCAGCAGTTTGGTAGGGGGGACAGATACGCAGTATTTT.